One and the same sample provided the 17 T cell receptor beta chains below, sequenced in a study of vaccination and CD4 T cells after COVID-19. The antigens of these receptors remain unknown. Treatment given: roughly 10-day PBMC culture with coronavirus spike peptide pools or control peptides (ViraFEST assay). The study sequenced cultured CD4+ T cell DNA using the Oncomine TCR Beta short-read assay. Using its own MiXCR run on the PCR reads, TCRdb lists one record per CDR3 protein. The data contain about 13,000 distinct CDR3 sequences, around 29% of them singletons. The sequenced sample was CD4+ T cells from blood, cultured in vitro, obtained before SARS-CoV-2 vaccination. These TCRs come from a human donor who received a COVID-19 vaccine.

This clonotype was detected only a few times. DNA for the CDR3: TGCAGTGCTAGAGATTCAACCGGCAAAGCTAACTATGGCTACACCTTC. Translating it yields CSARDSTGKANYGYTF. The chain has TRBV20-1 and TRBJ1-2; the D is unclear. The germline V gene encodes CDR1 DFQATT and CDR2 SNEGSKA (reference sequence). Trimming cost V 0 bases and J 0 bases, with 14 bases left between them. There are 16 residues in the CDR3.

A single count supports this clonotype. This chain connects TRBV11-2 to TRBJ1-1, with TRBD1 as a possible D gene (5 bases). CDR1 and CDR2 from the germline V gene are SGHAT and FQNNGV. Trimming shortened V by 5 bases and J by 5 bases, and 27 bases separated the two germline ends. CDR3 size: 18 residues. The CDR3 sequence is CASSQRIPGPSKGTEAFF. The DNA of the CDR3 is TGTGCCAGCAGCCAGAGGATCCCGGGGCCGTCGAAAGGGACTGAAGCTTTCTTT.

There are a few counts of this clonotype. The V gene is TRBV7-7, the J gene TRBJ2-7, with 9 bases that match TRBD2. Per the germline V gene, CDR1 is SSHAT and CDR2 is FNYEAQ (reference sequence). The CDR3 loop spans 17 amino acids. Germline trimming cut 5 bases from V and 6 bases from J; bases unmatched to any gene: 17. Here the CDR3 DNA reads TGTGCCAGCAGCCACCCGTTTTATAAGCGGGGGGCCTCCGAGCAGTACTTC. This translates into CASSHPFYKRGASEQYF.

This clonotype has more than one count but fewer than ten. The chain combines TRBV5-4 with TRBJ2-3; D is perhaps TRBD1 (6 bases). This CDR3 has 17 residues. Trimming pared 1 base from V and 1 base from J, leaving 16 bases between. CDR1 and CDR2 from the germline V gene are SGHNT and YYREEE (reference sequence). In DNA form, the CDR3 reads TGTGCCAGCAGCTTGTACCCGAGGGGGAGACGCACAGATACGCAGTATTTT. Translated: CASSLYPRGRRTDTQYF.

For this clonotype: This is likely a read error, given that the CDR3 carries no conserved phenylalanine or tryptophan at its end. V is TRBV20-1 and J is TRBJ2-5; D perhaps matches TRBD2 (6 bases). CDR1 DFQATT and CDR2 SNEGSKA come from the germline V gene (reference sequence). The CDR3 has 14 residues. V lost 5 bases and J 2 bases, leaving 15 bases between the germline ends. The CDR3 spells CSAPLPGLQETQYL. CDR3 in DNA: TGCAGTGCTCCCCTACCGGGACTGCAAGAGACCCAGTACTTA.

The CDR3, as DNA: TGTGCCTGGAGTGTGGCAGGGGATCAGCCCCAGCATTTT. Amino acids: CAWSVAGDQPQHF. This sequence joins TRBV30 and TRBJ1-5, with a possible D match to TRBD1 (6 bases). Germline CDR1 and CDR2: GTSNPN and SVGIG (reference sequence). The CDR3 covers 13 residues. Deletions cut 0 bases from V and 5 bases from J, with 8 bases between.

In its sample, this clonotype was seen a few times. This rearrangement joins TRBV6-5 to TRBJ2-3; D is possibly TRBD1 (6 bases). Germline V lookup: CDR1 MNHEY, CDR2 SVGAGI. CDR3 size: 15 residues. V lost 0 bases and J lost 5, with 12 bases in between. CDR3 in DNA: TGTGCCAGCAGTTACTCTTTAGGGGGTCAAGATACGCAGTATTTT. Encoded protein: CASSYSLGGQDTQYF.

The chain carries TRBV5-6 and TRBJ1-2, with D tentatively TRBD1 (6 bases). V lost 1 base and J 3 bases, leaving 10 bases between the germline ends. The CDR3 sequence is 14 residues long. Germline V CDR1 and CDR2: SGHDT, YYEEEE. Here the CDR3 reads CASSLPGEYYGYTF. Here the CDR3 DNA reads TGTGCCAGCAGCTTGCCAGGGGAGTACTATGGCTACACCTTC.

This clonotype came up a few times. The chain recombines TRBV6-2 or TRBV6-3 with TRBJ2-7; 8 bases line up with TRBD2. With 8 bases clipped from V and 2 bases from J, the junction kept 5 bases outside the gene matches. Germline V CDR1 and CDR2: MNHEY, SVGEGT. The CDR3 consists of 13 residues. The CDR3 spells CASRTSSPYEQYF. CDR3 bases: TGTGCCAGCCGGACTAGCTCCCCCTACGAGCAGTACTTC.

The chain carries TRBV2 and TRBJ1-1; 9 bases fit TRBD1. Trimming took 9 bases from V and 6 from J; bases not matched to a gene: 14. From germline, CDR1 is SNHLY and CDR2 FYNNEI. This CDR3 region has 15 residues. This CDR3 is CARFVSGTGYSEAFF. As DNA, the CDR3 is TGTGCCAGGTTCGTGTCGGGGACAGGGTATTCTGAAGCTTTCTTT.

This chain links TRBV11-2 with TRBJ1-2; TRBD1 agrees at 7 bases. The CDR3 covers 15 residues. Germline trimming cut 6 bases from V and 7 bases from J; bases unmatched to any gene: 14. Germline CDR1 SGHAT, CDR2 FQNNGV. The CDR3 here is CASRFLQGIRGGYTF. CDR3 bases: TGTGCCAGCAGATTTTTACAGGGGATAAGGGGTGGCTACACCTTC.

This clonotype turned up a few times. The chain recombines TRBV2 with TRBJ2-5; 8 nucleotides line up with TRBD2. The CDR3 runs 14 residues. With V trimmed by 8 bases and J by 2 bases, 7 bases remained unmatched. Per the germline V gene, CDR1 is SNHLY and CDR2 is FYNNEI. The CDR3 sequence is CASVSGGYQETQYF. CDR3 DNA sequence: TGTGCCAGCGTGAGCGGGGGATATCAAGAGACCCAGTACTTC.

V is TRBV7-3 and J is TRBJ1-1; no reliable D call. CDR1 and CDR2 from the germline V gene are SGHTA and FQGTGA. Trimming pared 2 bases from V and 4 bases from J, leaving 8 bases between. This CDR3 comprises 13 residues. The CDR3 region is CASSLGVATEAFF. The DNA for the CDR3 is TGTGCCAGCAGCTTAGGGGTGGCCACTGAAGCTTTCTTT.

This clonotype was detected a few times. The rearrangement joins TRBV30 to TRBJ1-4, with D uncertain. The CDR3 totals 15 residues. Germline CDR1 is GTSNPN and CDR2 is SVGIG (reference sequence). Trimming shortened V by 7 bases and J by 4 bases, and 19 bases separated the two germline ends. CDR3 DNA sequence: TGTGCCTCCTCCATCGCGACACGGATTAATGAAAAACTGTTTTTT. Protein product: CASSIATRINEKLFF. Together with reference TRBV30 and TRBJ1-4, the CDR3 gives the full variable domain: SQTIHQWPATLVQPVGSPLSLECTVEGTSNPNLYWYRQAAGRGLQLLFYSVGIGQISSEVPQNLSASRPQDRQFILSSKKLLLSDSGFYLCASSIATRINEKLFFGSGTQLSVL.

This clonotype was found a few times. The rearrangement joins TRBV5-1 to TRBJ1-1; D call uncertain. The CDR3 has 14 residues. In germline, CDR1 is SGHRS, CDR2 YFSETQ. V lost 2 bases and J lost 0, with 8 bases in between. The CDR3 bases are TGCGCCAGCAGCTTATTCGGGATGAACACTGAAGCTTTCTTT. Translating gives CASSLFGMNTEAFF.

The chain carries TRBV12-5 and TRBJ2-2; TRBD2 matches 10 bases. Germline V gives CDR1 LGHNT, CDR2 FRNRAP. The CDR3 consists of 19 residues. The junction had 8 bases not matched to a gene; V was cut back by 0 bases and J by 1 base. CDR3 in amino acids: CASGLVGLAGAKNTGELFF. The CDR3, as DNA: TGTGCTAGTGGTTTGGTAGGGCTAGCGGGGGCCAAGAACACCGGGGAGCTGTTTTTT.

This clonotype was recorded a few times. CDR3: CSVAAQGGSSGYTF. DNA for the CDR3: TGCAGCGTTGCCGCACAGGGAGGATCTAGCGGCTACACCTTC. J is TRBJ1-2 and V is TRBV29-1; D is perhaps TRBD1 (6 bases). Trimming pared 4 bases from V and 8 bases from J, leaving 20 bases between. The CDR3 length is 14 residues. CDR1 is SQVTM, CDR2 ANQGSEA, per germline.